One and the same sample provided the 19 T cell receptor beta chains below, sequenced in a study of CD8+ T cells in alopecia areata. In each case, RNA was isolated and then reverse transcribed into cDNA as the sequencing template. The data were produced by immunoSEQ multiplex PCR, yet TCRdb's version contains in-frame clones alone and is incomplete. The data list over 100,000 clones, none observed once; about 20% falls to the top ten. The sample comprised lesional skin. The source of these receptors is a C3H/HeJ mouse with alopecia areata. MHC haplotype: H2-k.

This clone was observed at least ten times. The gene names given are mouse names. The observed sequence ends 4 residues before the CDR3 terminus, with the missing tail filled in from the germline J gene. This chain links TRBV13-3 with TRBJ2-2, with a tentative D call TRBD1 (5 bases). Germline-derived CDR1 and CDR2 are NNHDY and SYVADS. The CDR3 length is 16 residues. Trimming took 0 bases from V and 1 from J, leaving 10 bases between them. The CDR3 spells CASSDARTKNTGQLYF. The sequenced part of the CDR3 DNA is TGTGCCAGCAGTGATGCCCGGACAAAAAACACCGGG.

With respect to this clone: At residue 12, the TCRdb protein departs from the DNA translation, so the protein shown here was derived from the DNA itself. The germline and genes are mouse ones. The read terminates 3 residues before the CDR3 end, so the remaining end is supplied by the germline J gene. The chain joins TRBV1 to TRBJ1-3, with 7 bases fitting TRBD1. The CDR3 sequence is 15 residues long. The J segment lost 5 bases and the V segment lost 3 bases, leaving 7 bases of the junction unmatched. Germline V gives CDR1 NSQYPW, CDR2 LRSPGD (reference sequence). The covered CDR3 bases are TGCACCTGCAGTGCGGGACAGCCTCCGAGAAATACG. Translated, it gives CTCSAGQPPRNT. The whole CDR3 region reads CTCSAGQPPRNTLYF.

Note on this clone: Genes here carry mouse names. With the read ending 4 residues before the CDR3 end, the germline J gene is used to fill in that end. The chain links TRBV19 to TRBJ2-3; no clear D. V was trimmed by 1 base and J by 0 bases, leaving 6 bases between them. The CDR3 contains 14 residues. Germline lookup yields CDR1 FNHDT and CDR2 SITEND (reference sequence). The CDR3 spells CASSIIKSAETLYF. The CDR3 DNA, read in part, is TGTGCCAGCAGTATAATCAAGAGTGCAGAA.

In this sample, this clone turned up a few times. Here the gene names and germline are mouse. The observed sequence ends 4 residues before the CDR3 terminus, with the missing tail filled in from the germline J gene. This chain joins TRBV13-3 and TRBJ2-4, with 9 nucleotides matching TRBD2. CDR3 length: 14 residues. The germline V gene encodes CDR1 NNHDY and CDR2 SYVADS. The covered CDR3 bases are TGTGCCAGCAGTCAAGACTGGGGGCCAAAC. It specifies CASSQDWGPN. The CDR3 in its entirety is CASSQDWGPNTLYF. Full variable domain (rest looked up from reference TRBV13-3 and TRBJ2-4): EAAVTQSPRSKVAVTGGKVTLSCHQTNNHDYMYWYRQDTGHGLRLIHYSYVADSTEKGDIPDGYKASRPSQENFSLILELASLSQTAVYFCASSQDWGPNTLYFGAGTRLSVL.

This clone was observed a handful of times. These gene names are mouse names. The sequenced fragment ends 4 residues before the CDR3 boundary, so the rest is inferred from the germline J gene. The V gene is TRBV1, the J gene TRBJ1-4, with D possibly TRBD1 on 6 matching bases. Trimming removed 3 bases at V and 6 bases at J, with 14 bases between. Germline CDR1 NSQYPW, CDR2 LRSPGD (reference sequence). This CDR3 region has 15 residues. The CDR3 bases that were read are TGCACCTGCAGTGCTCCGCCAGGGGCGCACGAA. Amino acid sequence: CTCSAPPGAHE. The whole CDR3 is CTCSAPPGAHERLFF.

Worth noting for this clone: The genes are named according to mouse. The read finishes 4 residues shy of the CDR3 end, and the germline J gene is used to complete it. This chain uses TRBV13-1 with TRBJ1-1, with TRBD1 matching 7 bases. The V segment lost 4 bases and the J segment 3 bases; nucleotides outside the gene matches: 6. In germline, CDR1 is NSHNY, CDR2 SYGAGN. The CDR3 totals 14 residues. Incomplete CDR3 DNA: TGTGCCAGCAGTCCCTTGACAGGGTACACA. It codes for CASSPLTGYT. The entire CDR3 protein is CASSPLTGYTEVFF.

There are a few counts of this clone. Germline and genes here are mouse. The read finishes 4 residues shy of the CDR3 end, and the germline J gene is used to complete it. This chain uses TRBV1 with TRBJ2-4; D not resolved. Germline V lookup: CDR1 NSQYPW, CDR2 LRSPGD (reference sequence). The CDR3 has 11 residues. The CDR3 loop reads CTCSLENTLYF. The part of the CDR3 DNA that was read is TGCACCTGCAGTCTGGAAAAC.

About this clone: Gene labels here are mouse ones. The read terminates 4 residues ahead of where the CDR3 ends, so the germline J gene completes it. V and J are TRBV13-1 and TRBJ2-7; D perhaps matches TRBD1 (5 bases). V was trimmed by 0 bases and J by 3 bases, leaving 10 bases between them. CDR1 and CDR2 from the germline V gene are NSHNY and SYGAGN. CDR3 length: 14 amino acids. The CDR3 bases that were read are TGTGCCAGCAGTGATGCCCAGGACAACTAT. This codes for CASSDAQDNY. The complete CDR3 protein is CASSDAQDNYEQYF.

This clone was observed many times. Genes here carry mouse names. Read sequence stops 4 residues before the CDR3 end, and the germline J gene provides the missing end. V usage is TRBV13-3 and J usage is TRBJ1-1, with TRBD1 identical over 7 bases. The germline V gene encodes CDR1 NNHDY and CDR2 SYVADS. The V gene end was trimmed by 3 bases and the J gene end by 4 bases; junction bases not matched to a gene: 6. The CDR3 runs 14 residues. The CDR3 protein is CASSGDRDLTEVFF. Incomplete CDR3 DNA: TGTGCCAGCAGTGGCGACAGGGATCTCACA.

In regard to this clone: Here the gene names and germline are mouse. The read finishes 4 residues shy of the CDR3 end, and the germline J gene is used to complete it. This chain joins TRBV19 and TRBJ2-3; 7 nucleotides match TRBD2. Germline CDR1 reads FNHDT; CDR2 reads SITEND (reference sequence). V trimming: 4 bases; J trimming: 0 bases; junction bases outside the gene matches: 8. This CDR3 comprises 16 residues. The DNA read from the CDR3 is TGTGCCAGCAGTCCCTTGACTGGGACTAGTGCAGAA. It translates to CASSPLTGTSAE. The whole CDR3 protein is CASSPLTGTSAETLYF.

To note about this clone: The gene names given are mouse names. The DNA ends 4 residues before the CDR3 does, and the rest of the CDR3 is filled in from the germline J gene. This rearrangement joins TRBV13-3 to TRBJ1-1; the D is unclear. The CDR3 contains 13 residues. The V and J ends lost 2 bases and 4 bases respectively, with 9 bases between them. Germline values: CDR1 NNHDY, CDR2 SYVADS. The CDR3 DNA, read in part, is TGTGCCAGCAGTGAGGTCAGCCCCACA. Protein product: CASSEVSPT. The complete CDR3 reads CASSEVSPTEVFF.

In this sample, this clone turned up a few times. Any gene name here is a mouse gene name. The read falls 4 residues short of the CDR3 end, and the missing part is taken from the germline J gene. The chain joins TRBV31 to TRBJ2-3; 11 bases agree with TRBD2. This CDR3 region has 14 residues. V lost 3 bases to trimming and J lost 2 bases; unmatched junction nucleotides: 1. Per germline, CDR1 GKSSPN and CDR2 SITVG. The part of the CDR3 DNA that was read is TGTGCCTGGAGGGACTGGGGGGATGCAGAA. This codes for CAWRDWGDAE. The CDR3, in full, reads CAWRDWGDAETLYF.

Turning to this clone: All gene names here are mouse names. The sequenced fragment ends 4 residues before the CDR3 boundary, so the rest is inferred from the germline J gene. This chain uses TRBV1 with TRBJ2-2; TRBD1 is a possible D gene (6 bases). Germline V gene lookup returns CDR1 NSQYPW and CDR2 LRSPGD (reference sequence). This CDR3 has 15 residues. V lost 0 bases and J lost 5, with 10 bases in between. CDR3 sequence: CTCSADQGKTGQLYF. CDR3 bases read: TGCACCTGCAGTGCAGACCAGGGGAAGACCGGG.

This clone has only a few counts. These gene names are mouse names. Sequencing ends 4 residues short of the CDR3 end; the germline J gene provides the rest. This chain connects TRBV13-1 to TRBJ2-7; 7 bases align to TRBD2. The germline gives CDR1 NSHNY, CDR2 SYGAGN. With 0 bases clipped from V and 0 bases from J, the junction kept 3 bases outside the gene matches. The CDR3 covers 15 residues. The CDR3 spells CASSDALGVSYEQYF. CDR3 DNA, as far as it was read: TGTGCCAGCAGTGATGCTCTGGGGGTCTCCTAT.

In its sample, this clone was seen a few times. The listed genes are named as in mouse. Read data end 4 residues before the CDR3 end; the end is taken from the germline J gene. The chain carries TRBV13-3 and TRBJ2-5, with TRBD1 matching 12 bases. The CDR3 has 15 amino acids. CDR1 and CDR2 from the germline V gene are NNHDY and SYVADS. The CDR3 sequence: CASSAGTGGRDTQYF. The DNA read from the CDR3 is TGTGCCAGCAGTGCCGGGACAGGGGGCAGAGAC.

This clone is medium-sized in the sample. Gene names follow the mouse nomenclature. The read halts 4 residues ahead of the CDR3 end, with the missing end drawn from the germline J gene. The chain is built from TRBV19 and TRBJ2-2; 9 bases map to TRBD2. CDR3 size: 15 residues. V gave up 7 bases and J gave up 0 bases; unmatched junction bases: 4. Germline CDR1 FNHDT, CDR2 SITEND (reference sequence). The chain's CDR3 is CASALGGTNTGQLYF. Incomplete CDR3 DNA: TGTGCCAGCGCACTGGGGGGCACAAACACCGGG.

This clone was seen a few times. Gene names follow the mouse nomenclature. Coverage ceases 4 residues before the CDR3 finishes, and the germline J gene fills in the end. The chain recombines TRBV13-3 with TRBJ2-3, with a tentative D call TRBD2 (6 bases). This CDR3 is built from 16 residues. Trimming took 1 base from V and 0 from J, leaving 12 bases between them. CDR1 is NNHDY, CDR2 SYVADS, per germline. The CDR3 bases that were read are TGTGCCAGCAGTGATAAAACTGGGTCTAGTGCAGAA. Translation gives CASSDKTGSSAE. The whole CDR3 region reads CASSDKTGSSAETLYF.

On this clone itself: Genes and germline come from the mouse. The read finishes 4 residues shy of the CDR3 end, and the germline J gene is used to complete it. This chain connects TRBV13-3 to TRBJ2-1; tentatively, D is TRBD2 (6 bases). From germline, CDR1 is NNHDY and CDR2 SYVADS. This CDR3 is built from 14 residues. The sequenced part of the CDR3 DNA is TGTGCCAGCAGTGATAAATCATGGGGGGCT. Residues: CASSDKSWGA. The full CDR3 sequence reads CASSDKSWGAEQFF.

This clone was seen only a few times. The genes and germline here are from mouse. The CDR3 DNA, read in part, is TGTGCTAGCAGTAGCCCGGGGGGGCCC. This codes for CASSSPGGP. The complete CDR3 sequence is CASSSPGGPDYTF. The J gene is TRBJ1-2, the V gene TRBV17; the D gene is possibly TRBD1 (6 bases). The sequenced fragment ends 4 residues before the CDR3 boundary, so the rest is inferred from the germline J gene. Germline CDR1 is MNHDT and CDR2 is YYDKIL. The CDR3 extends over 13 amino acids.